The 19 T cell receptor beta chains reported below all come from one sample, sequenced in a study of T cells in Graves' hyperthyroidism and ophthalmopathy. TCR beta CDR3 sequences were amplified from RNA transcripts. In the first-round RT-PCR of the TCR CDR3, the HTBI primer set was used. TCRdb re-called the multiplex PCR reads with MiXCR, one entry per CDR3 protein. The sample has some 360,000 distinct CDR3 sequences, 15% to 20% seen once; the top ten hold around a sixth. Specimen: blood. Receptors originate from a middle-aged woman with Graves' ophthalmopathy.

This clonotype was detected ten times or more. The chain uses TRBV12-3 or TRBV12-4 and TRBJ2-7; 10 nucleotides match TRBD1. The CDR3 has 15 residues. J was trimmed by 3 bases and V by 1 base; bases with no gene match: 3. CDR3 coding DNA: TGTGCCAGCAGTTTAGTGGGACAGGGGATCTACGAGCAGTACTTC. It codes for CASSLVGQGIYEQYF.

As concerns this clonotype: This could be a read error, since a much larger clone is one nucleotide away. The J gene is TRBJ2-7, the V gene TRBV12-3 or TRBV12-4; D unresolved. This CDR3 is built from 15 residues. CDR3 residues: CVSSLPHLGTYEQYF. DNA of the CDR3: TGTGTCAGCAGTTTGCCCCACCTAGGTACCTACGAGCAGTACTTC.

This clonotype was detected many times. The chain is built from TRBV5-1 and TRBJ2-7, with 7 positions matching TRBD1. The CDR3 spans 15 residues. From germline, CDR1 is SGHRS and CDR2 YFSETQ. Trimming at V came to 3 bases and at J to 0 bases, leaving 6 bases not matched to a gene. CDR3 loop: CASSWGQLNSYEQYF. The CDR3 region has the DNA TGCGCCAGCAGCTGGGGACAGCTGAACTCCTACGAGCAGTACTTC. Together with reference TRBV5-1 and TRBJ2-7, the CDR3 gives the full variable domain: KAGVTQTPRYLIKTRGQQVTLSCSPISGHRSVSWYQQTPGQGLQFLFEYFSETQRNKGNFPGRFSGRQFSNSRSEMNVSTLELGDSALYLCASSWGQLNSYEQYFGPGTRLTVT.

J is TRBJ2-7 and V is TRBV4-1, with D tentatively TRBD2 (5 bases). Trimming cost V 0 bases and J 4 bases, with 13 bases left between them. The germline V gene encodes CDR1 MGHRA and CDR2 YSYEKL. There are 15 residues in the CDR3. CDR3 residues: CASSQESSIPYEQYF. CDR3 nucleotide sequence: TGCGCCAGCAGCCAAGAATCTAGCATCCCATACGAGCAGTACTTC.

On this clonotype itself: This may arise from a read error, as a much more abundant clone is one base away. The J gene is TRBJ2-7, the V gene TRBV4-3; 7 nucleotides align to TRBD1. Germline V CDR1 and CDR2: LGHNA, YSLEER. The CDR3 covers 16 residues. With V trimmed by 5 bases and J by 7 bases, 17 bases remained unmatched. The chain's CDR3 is CASSLSPTDRCLEQYF. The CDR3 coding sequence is TGCGCCAGCAGCTTAAGCCCGACGGACAGGTGCTTGGAGCAGTACTTC.

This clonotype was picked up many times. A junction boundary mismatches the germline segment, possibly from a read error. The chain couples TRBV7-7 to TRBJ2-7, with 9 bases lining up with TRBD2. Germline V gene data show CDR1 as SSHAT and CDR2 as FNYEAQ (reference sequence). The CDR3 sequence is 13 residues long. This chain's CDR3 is CASSLVAASGARF. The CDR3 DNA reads TGTGCTAGCAGCTTAGTCGCAGCTAGCGGGGCCCGCTTC.

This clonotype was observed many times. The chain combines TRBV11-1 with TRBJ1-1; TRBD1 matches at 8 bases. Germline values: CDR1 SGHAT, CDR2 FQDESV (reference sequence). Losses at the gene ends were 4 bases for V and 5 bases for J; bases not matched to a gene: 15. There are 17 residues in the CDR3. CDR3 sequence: CASSSSSGRGLWTEAFF. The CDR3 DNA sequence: TGTGCCAGCAGCTCAAGCTCGGGCAGGGGGCTGTGGACTGAAGCTTTCTTT.

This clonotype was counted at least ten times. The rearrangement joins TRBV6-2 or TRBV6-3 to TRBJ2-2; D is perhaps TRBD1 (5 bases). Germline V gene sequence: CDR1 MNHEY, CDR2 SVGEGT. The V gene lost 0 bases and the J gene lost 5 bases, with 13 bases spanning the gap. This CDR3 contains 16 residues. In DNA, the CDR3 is TGTGCCAGCAGTTACTCGATTCAGGGTTGGACCGGGGAGCTGTTTTTT. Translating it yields CASSYSIQGWTGELFF.

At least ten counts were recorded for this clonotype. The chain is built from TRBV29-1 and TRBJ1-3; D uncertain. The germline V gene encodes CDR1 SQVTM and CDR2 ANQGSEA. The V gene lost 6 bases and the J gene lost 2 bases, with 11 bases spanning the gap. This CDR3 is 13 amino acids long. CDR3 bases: TGCAGCGTGTACAGAACGCCTGGAAACACCATATATTTT. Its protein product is CSVYRTPGNTIYF.

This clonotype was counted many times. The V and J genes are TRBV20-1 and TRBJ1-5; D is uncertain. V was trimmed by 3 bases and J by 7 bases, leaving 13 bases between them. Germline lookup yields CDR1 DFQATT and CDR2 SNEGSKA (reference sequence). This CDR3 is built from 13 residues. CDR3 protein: CSASGRASQPQHF. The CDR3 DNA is TGCAGTGCTAGCGGGAGGGCAAGCCAGCCCCAGCATTTT.

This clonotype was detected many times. CDR3 protein: CASSSDLIETQYF. The CDR3 bases are TGTGCCAGCAGTTCCGACCTTATTGAGACCCAGTACTTC. The rearrangement joins TRBV12-3 or TRBV12-4 to TRBJ2-5; no firm D call. V gave up 4 bases and J gave up 5 bases, with 11 bases separating them. The CDR3 length is 13 residues.

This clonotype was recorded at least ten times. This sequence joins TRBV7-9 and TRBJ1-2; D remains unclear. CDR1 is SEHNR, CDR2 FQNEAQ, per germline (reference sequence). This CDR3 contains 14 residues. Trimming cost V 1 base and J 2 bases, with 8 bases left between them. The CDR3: CASSLDWKNYGYTF. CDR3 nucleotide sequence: TGTGCCAGCAGCTTAGATTGGAAGAACTATGGCTACACCTTC.

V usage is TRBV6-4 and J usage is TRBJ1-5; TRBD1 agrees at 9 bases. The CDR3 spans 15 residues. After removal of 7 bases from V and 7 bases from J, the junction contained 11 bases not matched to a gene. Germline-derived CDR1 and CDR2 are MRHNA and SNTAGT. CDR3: CASTQNRGQSQPQHF. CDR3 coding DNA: TGTGCCAGCACCCAGAACAGGGGGCAGAGCCAGCCCCAGCATTTT.

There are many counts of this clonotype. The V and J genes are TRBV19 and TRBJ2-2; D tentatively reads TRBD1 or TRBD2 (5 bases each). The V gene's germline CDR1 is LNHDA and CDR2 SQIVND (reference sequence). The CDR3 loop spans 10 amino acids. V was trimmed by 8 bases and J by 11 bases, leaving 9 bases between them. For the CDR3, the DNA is TGTGCCAGTGGGACCTTCGAGCTGTTTTTT. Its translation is CASGTFELFF.

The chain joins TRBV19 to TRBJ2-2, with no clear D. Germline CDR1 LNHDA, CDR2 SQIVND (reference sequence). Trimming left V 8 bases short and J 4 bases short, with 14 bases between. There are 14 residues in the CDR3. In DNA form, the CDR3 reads TGTGCCAGTTCCCTGGGCCCGTTCACCGGGGAGCTGTTTTTT. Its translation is CASSLGPFTGELFF. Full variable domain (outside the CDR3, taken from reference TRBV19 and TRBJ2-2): DGGITQSPKYLFRKEGQNVTLSCEQNLNHDAMYWYRQDPGQGLRLIYYSQIVNDFQKGDIAEGYSVSREKKESFPLTVTSAQKNPTAFYLCASSLGPFTGELFFGEGSRLTVL.

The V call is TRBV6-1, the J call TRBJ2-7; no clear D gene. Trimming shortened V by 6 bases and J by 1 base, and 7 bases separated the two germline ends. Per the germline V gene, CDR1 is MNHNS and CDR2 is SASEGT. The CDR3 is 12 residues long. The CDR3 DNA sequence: TGTGCCAGCAGGGACGGGTCCTACGAGCAGTACTTC. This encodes CASRDGSYEQYF.

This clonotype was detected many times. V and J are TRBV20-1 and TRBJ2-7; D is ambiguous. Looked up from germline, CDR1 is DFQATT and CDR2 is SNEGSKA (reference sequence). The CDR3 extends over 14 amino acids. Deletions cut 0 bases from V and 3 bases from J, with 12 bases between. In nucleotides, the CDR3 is TGCAGTGCTAGAGATGCGGCGACTCGCTACGAGCAGTACTTC. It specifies CSARDAATRYEQYF.

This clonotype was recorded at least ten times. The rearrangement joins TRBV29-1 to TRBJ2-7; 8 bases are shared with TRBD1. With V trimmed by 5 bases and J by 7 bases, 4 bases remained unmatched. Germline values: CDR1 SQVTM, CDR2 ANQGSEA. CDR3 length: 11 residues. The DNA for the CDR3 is TGCAGCGTTCGGGACAGGTGGGAGCAGTACTTC. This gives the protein CSVRDRWEQYF.

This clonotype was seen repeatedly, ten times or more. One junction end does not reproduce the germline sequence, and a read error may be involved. The CDR3: CTSSTTGGVEAFF. The CDR3 nucleotides read TGTACCAGCAGTACGACAGGGGGCGTTGAAGCTTTCTTT. This chain connects TRBV27 to TRBJ1-1; 10 positions match TRBD1. This CDR3 contains 13 residues. Germline CDR1 and CDR2: MNHEY and SMNVEV (reference sequence).